The next 12 T cell receptor beta chains were all read from a single sample in a study of T-cell reconstitution after alpha-beta-depleted transplantation in children. Construction of the TCRbeta library involved unique molecular identifiers. In TCRdb, the PCR reads were re-called with MiXCR into one record per CDR3 protein. The data show around 680,000 distinct CDR3 sequences, roughly 15% seen once. This specimen was PBMCs from the stem cell graft donor, taken from the stem cell graft. These receptors originate from a human donor who donated a stem cell graft to a child with acute myeloid leukemia.

This clonotype was recorded at least ten times. The chain is built from TRBV6-1 and TRBJ2-1; D may be TRBD2 (6 bases). The V end was cut by 6 bases, the J end by 2 bases, with 14 bases between. This CDR3 has 15 residues. Germline V gene sequence: CDR1 MNHNS, CDR2 SASEGT. CDR3 loop: CASRMTRSPYNEQFF. CDR3 in DNA: TGTGCCAGCAGAATGACTAGATCCCCCTACAATGAGCAGTTCTTC.

This clonotype was counted many times. This chain joins TRBV29-1 and TRBJ2-7; D possibly corresponds to TRBD1 (6 bases). The germline V gene encodes CDR1 SQVTM and CDR2 ANQGSEA. Trimming left V 0 bases short and J 6 bases short, with 18 bases between. The length of the CDR3 is 15 residues. This CDR3 is CSVEEWAGAASEQYF. DNA of the CDR3: TGCAGCGTTGAAGAGTGGGCAGGGGCTGCTTCCGAGCAGTACTTC.

This clonotype was recorded a few times. The chain employs TRBV5-5 and TRBJ1-5; D gene uncertain. V was shortened by 3 bases and J by 7 bases, with 17 bases between the two germline ends. The CDR3 is 15 residues long. Germline-derived CDR1 and CDR2 are SGHKS and YYEKEE (reference sequence). The CDR3 spells CASSSQETRAQPQHF. The DNA for the CDR3 is TGTGCCAGCAGCTCGCAGGAGACCCGCGCCCAGCCCCAGCATTTT.

This clonotype was counted many times. The CDR3, as DNA: TGTGCCAGCAGGACCGTTCTACAAGGGGTTGAAGCTTTCTTT. Translating gives CASRTVLQGVEAFF. The gene calls are TRBV6-1 and TRBJ1-1; possibly TRBD1 for D (5 bases). The CDR3 is made up of 14 amino acids. V was pared by 6 bases and J by 7 bases, with 18 bases between. The germline CDR1 and CDR2 sequences are MNHNS and SASEGT.

This clonotype came up many times. The chain links TRBV7-2 to TRBJ1-5, with 8 bases identical to TRBD1. After removal of 5 bases from V and 4 bases from J, the junction contained 4 bases not matched to a gene. CDR1 is SGHTA and CDR2 is FQGNSA in the germline V gene. This CDR3 contains 14 residues. The CDR3 DNA follows: TGTGCCAGCAGCCCGGGACAGGTTAATCAGCCCCAGCATTTT. Translating gives CASSPGQVNQPQHF.

This clonotype occurred a few times. This sequence joins TRBV5-1 and TRBJ1-2; maybe TRBD1 (6 bases). The CDR3 extends over 15 amino acids. Germline lookup yields CDR1 SGHRS and CDR2 YFSETQ. V was pared by 0 bases and J by 3 bases, with 12 bases between. The CDR3 protein is CASSLVFGGDYGYTF. The CDR3 DNA reads as TGCGCCAGCAGCTTGGTTTTCGGGGGCGACTATGGCTACACCTTC.

In its sample, this clonotype was seen many times. The CDR3 loop is CASSYKGTEAFF. The CDR3 DNA reads TGTGCCAGCAGTTACAAGGGAACTGAAGCTTTCTTT. V gene TRBV6-2 or TRBV6-3 combines with J gene TRBJ1-1; no clear D. CDR1 and CDR2 from the germline V gene are MNHEY and SVGEGT. With 2 bases removed from V and 5 bases from J, the gap between germline ends came to 6 bases. This CDR3 spans 12 amino acids.

The V gene is TRBV6-2 or TRBV6-3, the J gene TRBJ2-1; TRBD2 might be the D (6 bases). In germline, CDR1 is MNHEY, CDR2 SVGEGT. The CDR3 has 19 residues. V was cut by 7 bases and J by 3 bases, with 28 bases left in between. This CDR3 reads CASTTPRVGDRGYYNEQFF. The CDR3 coding sequence is TGTGCCAGCACAACTCCTAGGGTGGGTGACCGGGGGTACTACAATGAGCAGTTCTTC.

The genes are TRBV9 and TRBJ2-3; the match to TRBD1 covers 7 bases. The length of the CDR3 is 14 residues. Per germline, CDR1 SGDLS and CDR2 YYNGEE. J gave up 6 bases and V 5 bases, and 9 bases lay outside the gene matches. The CDR3 DNA is TGTGCCAGCAGAAAACAGGGGCTGGAGGATACGCAGTATTTT. Translated, it gives CASRKQGLEDTQYF.

The V call is TRBV11-2, the J call TRBJ2-3; 7 bases are a match to TRBD1. V shed 5 bases, J shed 10 bases, and the junction held 3 bases outside the gene matches. This CDR3 comprises 11 residues. CDR1 and CDR2 from the germline V gene are SGHAT and FQNNGV. This CDR3 is CASSVGGAQYF. CDR3 DNA sequence: TGTGCCAGCAGCGTAGGGGGCGCGCAGTATTTT.

This clonotype was observed a handful of times. The chain couples TRBV27 to TRBJ2-6; no reliable D call. Trimming cost V 1 base and J 2 bases, with 12 bases left between them. This CDR3 has 17 amino acids. Per germline, CDR1 MNHEY and CDR2 SMNVEV (reference sequence). This CDR3 is CASSLWEGSAGANVLTF. CDR3 nucleotide sequence: TGTGCCAGCAGTTTATGGGAAGGGTCGGCTGGGGCCAACGTCCTGACTTTC.

This rearrangement joins TRBV29-1 to TRBJ2-3; possibly TRBD1 for D (5 bases). CDR1 and CDR2 from the germline V gene are SQVTM and ANQGSEA. Trimming cost V 4 bases and J 3 bases, with 11 bases left between them. The CDR3 runs 13 residues. CDR3 residues: CSVVGRITDTQYF. CDR3 DNA: TGCAGCGTTGTGGGGCGGATTACAGATACGCAGTATTTT.